The clone carrying this TCR beta chain was seen only a few times. Amplified TCR beta CDR3 regions came from RNA transcripts. Using the HTBI primer set, a first-round RT-PCR was run on the TCR CDR3. Each CDR3 protein is one row after TCRdb ran MiXCR on the multiplex PCR reads. The table has fewer than 700,000 distinct CDR3 sequences, around 16% seen once. From germline, CDR1 is MNHEY and CDR2 SVGEGT. The CDR3 is 14 amino acids. Trimming took 7 bases from V and 9 from J; bases not matched to a gene: 7. This specimen belongs to a study of T cells in Graves' hyperthyroidism and ophthalmopathy. An absence of ophthalmopathy progression within 18 months meant stable Graves' hyperthyroidism.

The sequenced sample consisted of blood. The chain combines TRBV6-2 or TRBV6-3 with TRBJ2-1, with 12 bases lining up with TRBD2. This receptor was taken from a woman under 40 with Graves' hyperthyroidism. In DNA form, the CDR3 reads TGTGCCAGCACCGATGCTAGCGGGAGGGTTGAGCAGTTCTTC. Translated: CASTDASGRVEQFF.